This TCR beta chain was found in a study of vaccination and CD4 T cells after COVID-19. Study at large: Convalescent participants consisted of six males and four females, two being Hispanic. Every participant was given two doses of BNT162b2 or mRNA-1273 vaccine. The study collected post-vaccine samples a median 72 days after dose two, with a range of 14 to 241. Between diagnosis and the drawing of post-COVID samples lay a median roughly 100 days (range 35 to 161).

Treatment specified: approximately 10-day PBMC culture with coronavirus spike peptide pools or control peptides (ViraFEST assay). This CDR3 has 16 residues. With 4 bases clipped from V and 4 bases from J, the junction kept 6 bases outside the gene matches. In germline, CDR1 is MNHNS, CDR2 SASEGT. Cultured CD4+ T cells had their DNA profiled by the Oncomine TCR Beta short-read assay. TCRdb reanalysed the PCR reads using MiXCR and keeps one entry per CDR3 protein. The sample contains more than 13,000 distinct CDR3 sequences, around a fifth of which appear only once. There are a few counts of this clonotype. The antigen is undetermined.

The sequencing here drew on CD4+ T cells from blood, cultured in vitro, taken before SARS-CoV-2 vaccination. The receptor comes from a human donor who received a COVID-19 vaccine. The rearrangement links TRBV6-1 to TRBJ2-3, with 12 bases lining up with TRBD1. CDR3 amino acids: CASSGLGQGAADTQYF. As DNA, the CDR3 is TGTGCCAGCAGTGGACTGGGACAGGGGGCGGCAGATACGCAGTATTTT.